The rows below give T cell receptor beta chains drawn from one sample of a study of cytomegalovirus exposure and HLA in healthy donors. Assay: immunoSEQ multiplex PCR; the TCRdb copy retains only in-frame clones and omits some. The sample records about 200,000 clones, roughly 13% being singletons. The sample comprised PBMCs. Receptors were obtained from a man aged 45-65 years in good health and CMV-seropositive. CDR3s include the opening cysteine and the closing phenylalanine or tryptophan. The D gene is left open where the match is weak. Part of the rows lack a size; the others show once, few, many or a class for expanded clones.

v_gene: TRBV28; d_gene: NA; j_gene: TRBJ2-2; abundance: few; CDR3nt: TGTGCCAGCAGTTTATGGCGTCCCGGGGAGCTGTTTTTT; CDR3aa: CASSLWRPGELFF
v_gene: TRBV4-3; d_gene: NA; j_gene: TRBJ2-2; abundance: NA; CDR3nt: TGCGCCAGCAGCCAAGATCGGGGGGCCTTACGCACCGGGGAGCTGTTTTTT; CDR3aa: CASSQDRGALRTGELFF
v_gene: TRBV28; d_gene: NA; j_gene: TRBJ1-4; abundance: few; CDR3nt: TGTGCCAGCAGAAGCCACAGAACAACTAATGAAAAACTGTTTTTT; CDR3aa: CASRSHRTTNEKLFF
v_gene: TRBV7-2; d_gene: NA; j_gene: TRBJ1-2; abundance: NA; CDR3nt: TGTGCCAGCAGCTTCCCCGGGGGGGCGCCTAACTATGGCTACACCTTC; CDR3aa: CASSFPGGAPNYGYTF
v_gene: TRBV4-3; d_gene: TRBD2; j_gene: TRBJ2-1; abundance: few; CDR3nt: TGCGCCAGCAGCCAAGAGGCTAGCGGGGGGTATGAGCAGTTCTTC; CDR3aa: CASSQEASGGYEQFF
v_gene: TRBV28; d_gene: NA; j_gene: TRBJ1-1; abundance: few; CDR3nt: TGTGCCAGCAGCCGGGGGACTGAAGCTTTCTTT; CDR3aa: CASSRGTEAFF
v_gene: TRBV5-6; d_gene: NA; j_gene: TRBJ1-5; abundance: few; CDR3nt: TGTGCCAGCAGCTTGAGAACCACAGGGAATCAGCCCCAGCATTTT; CDR3aa: CASSLRTTGNQPQHF
v_gene: TRBV18; d_gene: TRBD1; j_gene: TRBJ1-1; abundance: NA; CDR3nt: TGTGCCAGCTCCGAGACAGGGGGCGTGAACACTGAAGCTTTCTTT; CDR3aa: CASSETGGVNTEAFF
v_gene: TRBV30; d_gene: NA; j_gene: TRBJ2-7; abundance: NA; CDR3nt: TGTGCCTGTACGAAGGTCCAGCGCTACGAGCAGTACTTC; CDR3aa: CACTKVQRYEQYF
v_gene: TRBV11-2; d_gene: TRBD2; j_gene: TRBJ2-3; abundance: NA; CDR3nt: TGTGCCAGCAGCCTGGGACTAGCCGCAGATACGCAGTATTTT; CDR3aa: CASSLGLAADTQYF
v_gene: TRBV30; d_gene: NA; j_gene: TRBJ1-5; abundance: few; CDR3nt: TGTGCCTGGAGTGTACCCCCCTGGGGCCAGCCCCAGCATTTT; CDR3aa: CAWSVPPWGQPQHF
v_gene: TRBV9; d_gene: TRBD2; j_gene: TRBJ2-3; abundance: few; CDR3nt: TGTGCCAGCAGCCAGACGGGACTAGCGGGGGCCGCGCAGTATTTT; CDR3aa: CASSQTGLAGAAQYF
v_gene: TRBV28; d_gene: NA; j_gene: TRBJ2-7; abundance: few; CDR3nt: TGTGCCAGCAGTATTAGGGACTTTCGCCTTTCCTACGAGCAGTACTTC; CDR3aa: CASSIRDFRLSYEQYF
v_gene: TRBV29-1; d_gene: TRBD1; j_gene: TRBJ1-2; abundance: NA; CDR3nt: TGCAGCGTAGCGAAGGGACAGGGGGTGAACTATGGCTACACCTTC; CDR3aa: CSVAKGQGVNYGYTF
v_gene: TRBV6-1; d_gene: NA; j_gene: TRBJ2-5; abundance: NA; CDR3nt: TGTGCCAGCAGTGGCGGGCCCCTCGAAGGGGAGACCCAGTACTTC; CDR3aa: CASSGGPLEGETQYF
v_gene: TRBV29-1; d_gene: TRBD1; j_gene: TRBJ1-1; abundance: NA; CDR3nt: TGCAGCGTTGACAGGGGGGCGGGCACTGAAGCTTTCTTT; CDR3aa: CSVDRGAGTEAFF
v_gene: TRBV11-2; d_gene: TRBD2; j_gene: TRBJ2-7; abundance: few; CDR3nt: TGTGCCAGCAGCTTAGGGCGGGGGGCCTATTACGAGCAGTACTTC; CDR3aa: CASSLGRGAYYEQYF
v_gene: TRBV11-2; d_gene: NA; j_gene: TRBJ2-3; abundance: NA; CDR3nt: TGTGCCAGCAGCGTCTCGGGGGTAGATACGCAGTATTTT; CDR3aa: CASSVSGVDTQYF
v_gene: TRBV20-1; d_gene: NA; j_gene: TRBJ2-5; abundance: NA; CDR3nt: TGCAGTGCTAACGGAGAGACCCAGTACTTC; CDR3aa: CSANGETQYF
v_gene: TRBV28; d_gene: NA; j_gene: TRBJ1-1; abundance: few; CDR3nt: TGTGCCAGCAGTTTACTCGGGACTTTTGAAGCTTTCTTT; CDR3aa: CASSLLGTFEAFF
v_gene: TRBV2; d_gene: NA; j_gene: TRBJ1-2; abundance: few; CDR3nt: TGTGCCAGCAGTGAAGTCGGGTACTATGGCTACACCTTC; CDR3aa: CASSEVGYYGYTF
v_gene: TRBV7-2; d_gene: NA; j_gene: TRBJ1-2; abundance: few; CDR3nt: TGTGCCAGCAGCTTAGAACAGAATGGTAACTATGGCTACACCTTC; CDR3aa: CASSLEQNGNYGYTF
v_gene: TRBV4-1; d_gene: TRBD1; j_gene: TRBJ2-5; abundance: few; CDR3nt: TGCGCCAGCAGCCAAGATTTGGACAGGGAGGAGACCCAGTACTTC; CDR3aa: CASSQDLDREETQYF
v_gene: TRBV11-2; d_gene: NA; j_gene: TRBJ2-3; abundance: few; CDR3nt: TGTGCCAGCAGCTCCGGGGAACATTCTGCAGATGCGCAGTATTTT; CDR3aa: CASSSGEHSADAQYF
v_gene: TRBV27; d_gene: NA; j_gene: TRBJ2-7; abundance: few; CDR3nt: TGTGCCAGCAGTACAGGGTATGGCGCGTACGAGCAGTACTTC; CDR3aa: CASSTGYGAYEQYF
v_gene: TRBV9; d_gene: NA; j_gene: TRBJ1-2; abundance: NA; CDR3nt: TGTGCCAGCAGCGCGACGGGTGGCTATGGCTACACCTTC; CDR3aa: CASSATGGYGYTF
v_gene: TRBV27; d_gene: NA; j_gene: TRBJ1-6; abundance: NA; CDR3nt: TGTGCCAGCAGGCGCTCCTATAATTCACCCCTCCACTTT; CDR3aa: CASRRSYNSPLHF
v_gene: TRBV18; d_gene: TRBD1; j_gene: TRBJ1-6; abundance: few; CDR3nt: TGTGCCAGCTCACCTGGACAGGGGAGGCTTAATTCACCCCTCCACTTT; CDR3aa: CASSPGQGRLNSPLHF
v_gene: TRBV28; d_gene: NA; j_gene: TRBJ1-1; abundance: NA; CDR3nt: TGTGCCAGCAGTTTAACAGGCCCCCTTGCTTTCTTT; CDR3aa: CASSLTGPLAFF